This TCR beta chain was obtained from a study of T cells in Graves' hyperthyroidism and ophthalmopathy. Study-level results: Most thyroid clonotypes that were expanded above 0.001 also turned up in blood.

In germline, CDR1 is SGHRS, CDR2 YFSETQ. The CDR3 length is 16 residues. Trimming stripped 0 bases from V and 3 bases from J, with 15 bases between. This clonotype was observed many times. No antigen is known for it. Using RNA transcripts as the source, TCR beta CDR3 regions were amplified. The TCR CDR3 first-round RT-PCR relied on the HTBI primer set. One entry per CDR3 protein, called by TCRdb with MiXCR from the multiplex PCR reads. The table has 340,000 or so distinct CDR3 sequences, around a sixth seen once. Sequencing was carried out using blood. This receptor was identified in a man between 25 and 39 years old with Graves' hyperthyroidism. The chain joins TRBV5-1 to TRBJ1-1, with a tentative D call TRBD1 (5 bases). CDR3 DNA: TGCGCCAGCAGCTTGGAGGGGCCCACCTATTACACTGAAGCTTTCTTT. It yields the protein CASSLEGPTYYTEAFF.